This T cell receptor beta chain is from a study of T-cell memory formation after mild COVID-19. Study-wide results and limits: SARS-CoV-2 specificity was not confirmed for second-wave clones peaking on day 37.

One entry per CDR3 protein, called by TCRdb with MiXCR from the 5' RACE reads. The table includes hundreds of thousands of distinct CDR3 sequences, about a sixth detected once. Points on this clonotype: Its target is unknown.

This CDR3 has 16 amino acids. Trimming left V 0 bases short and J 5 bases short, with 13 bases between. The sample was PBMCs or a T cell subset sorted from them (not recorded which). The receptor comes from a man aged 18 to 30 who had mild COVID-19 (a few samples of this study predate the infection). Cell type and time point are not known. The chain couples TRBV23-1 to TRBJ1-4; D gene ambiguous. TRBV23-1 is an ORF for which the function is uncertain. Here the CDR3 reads CASSQSGETENEKLFF. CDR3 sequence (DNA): TGCGCCAGCAGTCAATCTGGTGAAACGGAAAATGAAAAACTGTTTTTT.